There are a few counts of the clone carrying this TCR beta chain. The antigen is unknown. The germline CDR1 and CDR2 sequences are LGHNT and FRNRAP. This CDR3 region has 14 residues. V was pared by 6 bases and J by 1 base, with 9 bases between. This sample is part of a study of HIV-infected patients and healthy controls. Study results and limitations: Healthy controls shared more CDR3 sequences between individuals than HIV-infected patients did.

Reverse transcription used about 500 ng RNA and constant-region primers for alpha and beta. Using multiplexing indices, alpha and beta chain libraries were generated apart by chain-specific third strand synthesis. TCRdb reanalysed the 5' RACE reads using MiXCR and keeps one entry per CDR3 protein. This sample carries about 13,000 distinct CDR3 sequences, 9.9% of them seen once, and the ten largest clones take approximately 6.6%. No cell fractionation was done, so the repertoire covers all unsorted peripheral blood T cells. Sequenced input: blood. The receptor comes from an adult in good health. V is TRBV12-5 and J is TRBJ2-2; D gene unclear. CDR3 region: CASGQDGNTGELFF. The CDR3 DNA reads TGTGCTAGTGGCCAGGACGGGAACACCGGGGAGCTGTTTTTT.